This T cell receptor beta chain stems from a study of T cell responses to AZD1222 COVID-19 vaccine. Regarding the study as a whole: Per reports, nearly half of all spike-specific TCRs target regions that are unmutated in variants. Clonal diversity may have been underestimated in mostly white British donors.

From germline, CDR1 is SGHRS and CDR2 YFSETQ. V was cut by 2 bases and J by 5 bases, with 13 bases left in between. CDR3 length equals 14 residues. Second-dose groups at about 4 or about 12 weeks were pooled. Points on this clone: Antigen specificity is unknown.

Assay: immunoSEQ multiplex PCR; the TCRdb copy retains only in-frame clones and omits some. The repertoire holds tens of thousands of clones, with under 95% as singletons. The rearrangement joins TRBV5-1 to TRBJ1-2; tentatively, D is TRBD1 (5 bases). The receptor comes from an adult who received the AZD1222 COVID-19 vaccine. This specimen was peripheral blood, taken 28 days after the second AZD1222 dose. The CDR3 sequence: CASSLGTEEYGYTF. The CDR3 DNA reads as TGCGCCAGCAGCTTAGGGACCGAGGAGTATGGCTACACCTTC.